This T cell receptor (beta chain) was identified during a study of T cell responses to AZD1222 COVID-19 vaccine. Regarding the study as a whole: The span of vaccine-associated CD4 TCRs extended across spike, with dominance at 160-218 and 743-854.

Between the trimmed V and J ends, which lost 6 bases and 6 bases, there was a span of 15 bases. The CDR3 loop spans 14 amino acids. Germline lookup yields CDR1 SGHDN and CDR2 FVKESK. Sequenced by immunoSEQ multiplex PCR; TCRdb stores in-frame clones only, minus some. The sample shows about 99,000 clones, around 90% of them seen only once. Notes on this clone: The target antigen is unknown.

Source: peripheral blood, taken on day 0 of AZD1222 vaccination. This chain connects TRBV14 to TRBJ2-1; D call uncertain. The clonotype originates from an adult in good health. The CDR3 here is CASRDAGMGNEQFF. For the CDR3, the DNA is TGTGCCAGCAGGGACGCAGGAATGGGCAATGAGCAGTTCTTC.